This TCR beta chain was sequenced for a study of blood T cell repertoires in COVID-19. The overall study: Acute-phase and convalescent COVID-19 samples originated in the United States, Italy and Spain. Sources were T cells, B-cell-depleted T cells, or PBMCs; the material itself was cDNA or gDNA.

Seattle cases were enrolled at active infection and followed longitudinally. With 5 bases removed from V and 9 bases from J, the gap between germline ends came to 17 bases. This CDR3 is built from 14 residues. In germline, CDR1 is MNHEY, CDR2 SVGAGI. As originally analysed: Cell counts per sample came from amplifying reference gene primers. Repertoires were generated with immunoSEQ multiplex PCR, while TCRdb's copy carries only in-frame clones and drops some. V and J calls and clone size come straight from that table; D and trimming were deduced from the DNA. This repertoire shows roughly 410,000 clones, roughly 90% found once; its top ten account for 1.5% to 1.7%.

The J gene is TRBJ2-1, the V gene TRBV6-5; D might be TRBD2 (5 bases). The source is a woman in her thirties or forties with COVID-19, enrolled during active disease. The sequencing input was peripheral blood. The CDR3 coding sequence is TGTGCCAGCAGTATAACCCCGGGGAGCGGTGAGCAGTTCTTC. This gives the protein CASSITPGSGEQFF.